This is a list of T cell receptor beta chains from one sample in a study of cytomegalovirus exposure and HLA in healthy donors. The data were produced by immunoSEQ multiplex PCR, yet TCRdb's version contains in-frame clones alone and is incomplete. The repertoire holds 30,000 to 40,000 clones, with approximately 74% as singletons. The material sequenced was PBMCs. The source of these receptors is a man aged 25-40 years in good health and CMV-seronegative. CDR3s include the opening cysteine and the closing phenylalanine or tryptophan. A D gene is named only where the DNA matches it firmly. The listing skips clone size in some rows; elsewhere it reads once, few, many or a size class.

CDR3nt	CDR3aa	d_gene	v_gene	j_gene	len	abundance
TGTGCCAGCTCACCTCTGAACAGGCCAACGGACGAGCAGTACTTC	CASSPLNRPTDEQYF	.	TRBV18	TRBJ2-7	15	.
TGTGCCAGTACGTCCCAAGGACTAGCAGCCAATGAGCAGTTCTTC	CASTSQGLAANEQFF	TRBD2	TRBV7-9	TRBJ2-1	15	few
TGCAGCGTTGAAGACTTCCCAGAGACCCAGTACTTC	CSVEDFPETQYF	.	TRBV29-1	TRBJ2-5	12	.
TGTGCCAGCACACCGGGGGGCGTCTACAATGAGCAGTTCTTC	CASTPGGVYNEQFF	.	TRBV6-1	TRBJ2-1	14	.
TGTGCCAGCAGCCAAGGTGGGGGCAGGAGAACGAACACTGAAGCTTTCTTT	CASSQGGGRRTNTEAFF	.	TRBV4-2	TRBJ1-1	17	few
TGTGCCTCGGGGGCCAACGTCCTGACTTTC	CASGANVLTF	.	TRBV28	TRBJ2-6	10	once
TGTGCCAGCACCGAGCGGGAGCGGTACAATGAGCAGTTCTTC	CASTERERYNEQFF	TRBD2	TRBV9	TRBJ2-1	14	.
TGCGCCAGCAGCTTGTTTCTGCCCGGACAGGCGAACAATGAGCAGTTCTTC	CASSLFLPGQANNEQFF	TRBD1	TRBV5-1	TRBJ2-1	17	once
TGCGCCAGCAGCCAAGACCTGTCCTCTAGCGGGGGGGCTTCCTACGAGCAGTACTTC	CASSQDLSSSGGASYEQYF	TRBD2	TRBV4-3	TRBJ2-7	19	.
TGTGCCAGCAGCAAACACGGGAAATCCTACAATGAGCAGTTCTTC	CASSKHGKSYNEQFF	.	TRBV21-1	TRBJ2-1	15	.
TGTGCCAGCAGAGCCGACACAGCGGGGGTTGGAGATACGCAGTATTTT	CASRADTAGVGDTQYF	TRBD2	TRBV2	TRBJ2-3	16	.
TGTGCCAGCAGTTTAGGAGACTTCGGGGCCAACGTCCTGACTTTC	CASSLGDFGANVLTF	.	TRBV28	TRBJ2-6	15	few
TGCAGCGTTGTGGGGACAGGGCTTAATCAGCCCCAGCATTTT	CSVVGTGLNQPQHF	TRBD1	TRBV29-1	TRBJ1-5	14	.
TGTGCCAGCAGTGCGGGACTAAGCTCCTACGAGCAGTACTTC	CASSAGLSSYEQYF	TRBD2	TRBV6-1	TRBJ2-7	14	.
TGTGCCAGCAGTTTAAACGGGGGAGAGACCCAGTACTTC	CASSLNGGETQYF	.	TRBV27	TRBJ2-5	13	.
TGTGCCAGCAGTGAACTGAGTGTTTACTACGAGCAGTACTTC	CASSELSVYYEQYF	.	TRBV6-1	TRBJ2-7	14	few
TGCAGCGCTATTGCTCTAGCGGGGGGGCGGGCCGGGGAGCTGTTTTTT	CSAIALAGGRAGELFF	TRBD2	TRBV29-1	TRBJ2-2	16	.
TGCGCCAGCAGCCAAGAATTCAGGGACATCGCCAACGTCCTGACTTTC	CASSQEFRDIANVLTF	.	TRBV4-3	TRBJ2-6	16	.
TGCGCCAGCAGCCCCTCCCTGGACTGGCGGTCCTACCAAGAGACCCAGTACTTC	CASSPSLDWRSYQETQYF	.	TRBV5-1	TRBJ2-5	18	once
TGTGCCAGCAGTGGCCGGGACACCACATATTCACCCCTCCACTTT	CASSGRDTTYSPLHF	.	TRBV28	TRBJ1-6	15	.
TGTGCCAGCAGCGTTGGACTAGCGGGAGTAAACATTCAGTACTTC	CASSVGLAGVNIQYF	TRBD2	TRBV7-2	TRBJ2-4	15	.
TGTGCCAGCTCACCACCCTCACATAGGGGTGGGGATACGCAGTATTTT	CASSPPSHRGGDTQYF	.	TRBV18	TRBJ2-3	16	.
TGTGCCAGCAGGCGGGGGAGGGTGGGAGCTTTCTTT	CASRRGRVGAFF	.	TRBV2	TRBJ1-1	12	.
TGTGCCAGCAGTTATTCGACAGGGCAGATACAATATGGCTACACCTTC	CASSYSTGQIQYGYTF	TRBD1	TRBV6-5	TRBJ1-2	16	.
TGTGCCAGCAGAGAGCCGGGACAGGGGAACACTGAAGCTTTCTTT	CASREPGQGNTEAFF	TRBD1	TRBV6-1	TRBJ1-1	15	.
TGCGCCAGCAGCTTGGATACTAGCGGGATACAGCAGTACTTC	CASSLDTSGIQQYF	TRBD2	TRBV5-1	TRBJ2-7	14	.